The source of this T cell receptor beta chain is a study of response to subunit inactivated influenza vaccine. Study conclusions and caveats: Authors suggested each seasonal influenza vaccination recruits few new T cells.

Each CDR3 protein gets one entry after TCRdb re-called the RT-PCR reads with MiXCR. The sample consists of 650,000 to 800,000 distinct CDR3 sequences, 11% to 15% of them appearing once. This clonotype has at least ten counts. Antigen: not known. The sequences come from PBMCs from blood, collected 14 to 15 days before vaccination. The TCR comes from a man between 50 and 59 years old who received an inactivated influenza vaccine.

The CDR3 DNA reads TGTGCCAGCAGCTTGGGGGCAGGGGGCAGAGAGACCCAGTACTTC. Translating gives CASSLGAGGRETQYF. The chain couples TRBV5-5 to TRBJ2-5; 8 bases are a match to TRBD1. V lost 0 bases, J lost 4 bases, and 5 bases stayed unmatched. Germline CDR1 is SGHKS and CDR2 is YYEKEE (reference sequence). The CDR3 runs to 15 residues.